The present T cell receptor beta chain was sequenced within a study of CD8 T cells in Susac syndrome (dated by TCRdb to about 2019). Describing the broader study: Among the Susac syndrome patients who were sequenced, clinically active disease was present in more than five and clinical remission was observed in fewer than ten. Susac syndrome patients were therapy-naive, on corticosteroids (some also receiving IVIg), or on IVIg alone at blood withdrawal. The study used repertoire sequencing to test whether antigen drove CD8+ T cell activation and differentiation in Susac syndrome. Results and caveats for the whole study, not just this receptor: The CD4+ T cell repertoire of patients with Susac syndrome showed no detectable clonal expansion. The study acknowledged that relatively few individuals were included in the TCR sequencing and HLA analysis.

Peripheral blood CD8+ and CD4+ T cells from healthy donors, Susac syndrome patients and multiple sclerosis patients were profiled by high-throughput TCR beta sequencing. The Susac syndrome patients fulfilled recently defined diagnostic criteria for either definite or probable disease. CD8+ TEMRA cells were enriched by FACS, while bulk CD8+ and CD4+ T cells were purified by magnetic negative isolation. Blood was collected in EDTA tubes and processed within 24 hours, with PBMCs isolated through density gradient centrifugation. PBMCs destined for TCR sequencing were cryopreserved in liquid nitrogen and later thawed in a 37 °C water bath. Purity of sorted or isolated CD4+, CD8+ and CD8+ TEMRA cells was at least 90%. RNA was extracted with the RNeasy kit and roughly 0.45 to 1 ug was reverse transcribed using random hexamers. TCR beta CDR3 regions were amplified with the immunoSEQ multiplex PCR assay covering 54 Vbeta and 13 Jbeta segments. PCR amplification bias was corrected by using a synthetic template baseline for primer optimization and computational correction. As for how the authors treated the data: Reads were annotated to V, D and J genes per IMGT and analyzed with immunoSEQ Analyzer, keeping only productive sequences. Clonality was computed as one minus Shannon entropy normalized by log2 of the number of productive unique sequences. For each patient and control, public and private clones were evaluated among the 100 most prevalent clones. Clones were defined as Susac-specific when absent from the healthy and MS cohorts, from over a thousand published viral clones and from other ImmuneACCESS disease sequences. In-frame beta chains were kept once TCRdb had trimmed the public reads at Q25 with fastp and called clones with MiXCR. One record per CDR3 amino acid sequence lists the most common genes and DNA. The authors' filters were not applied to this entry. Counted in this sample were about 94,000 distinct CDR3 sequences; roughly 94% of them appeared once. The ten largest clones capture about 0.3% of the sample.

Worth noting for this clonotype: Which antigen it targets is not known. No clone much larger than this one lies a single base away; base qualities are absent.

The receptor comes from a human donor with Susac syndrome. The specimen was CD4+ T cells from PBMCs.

The CDR3: CASSLSGSTGELFF. The nucleotides are TGTGCCAGCAGCTTAAGCGGTTCCACCGGGGAGCTGTTTTTT. The rearranged chain carries TRBV11-2 and TRBJ2-2, with TRBD2 as a weak D call on 5 bases. CDR1 is given as SGHAT and CDR2 as FQNNGV, both from the germline V gene. The CDR3 starts with the cysteine, ends with the phenylalanine, and has 14 residues. CDR3 DNA is the only sequence kept; it has 42 bases, read in frame from the first base. At the junction V is shortened by 2 bases and J by 4 bases, with 8 bases in between. The reference TRBV11-2 and TRBJ2-2 proteins fill in what lies around the CDR3, so the full variable domain reads EAGVAQSPRYKIIEKRQSVAFWCNPISGHATLYWYQQILGQGPKLLIQFQNNGVVDDSQLPKDRFSAERLKGVDSTLKIQPAKLEDSAVYLCASSLSGSTGELFFGEGSRLTVL.